This entry describes one T cell receptor beta chain. The antigen remains unidentified. Drawn from each donor were about 9 milliliters of peripheral blood. The CDR3 is 12 residues long. After removal of 5 bases from V and 6 bases from J, the junction contained 6 bases not matched to a gene. Germline V gene data show CDR1 as DFQATT and CDR2 as SNEGSKA (reference sequence). The record originates from a study of blood T cells in healthy people across ages. Study results and limitations: Samples with more naive T cells showed higher observed beta diversity. Nothing was known about donor CMV status, and this possibly confounded expanded clonotype changes.

Sample-barcoded 5' priming and a J-beta primer mix drove a second PCR of about 7 to 11 cycles. Tags on each cDNA molecule came from a template-switch adaptor with 12 random nucleotides. TCRdb re-derived calls from the 5' RACE reads in MiXCR, one entry per CDR3 protein. Among about 1.1 million distinct CDR3 sequences, roughly two fifths were seen once, and the ten largest hold roughly 14%. The chain combines TRBV20-1 with TRBJ1-2; 7 nucleotides line up with TRBD1. The receptor comes from a man between 18 and 29 years old in good health. Material: blood. The CDR3 region is CSASGTENGYTF. DNA of the CDR3: TGCAGTGCTTCCGGGACAGAAAATGGCTACACCTTC.